Below, one TCR beta chain is given with its context. What it recognizes is unknown. The data were obtained in a study of CD8 T cells in ankylosing spondylitis. The CDR3 extends over 13 amino acids. Making the TCR beta libraries involved quantitative 5'-RACE with molecular barcodes. One entry per CDR3 protein, called by TCRdb with MiXCR from the 5' RACE reads. The sample consists of hundreds of thousands of distinct CDR3 sequences, about 11% of them appearing once. Study-level results: A motif of eight or nine highly homologous TCR beta variants was seen as apparently characteristic of ankylosing spondylitis blood. Significant enrichment of disease-linked clones was reportedly seen in matched ankylosing spondylitis synovial fluid.

The sequenced material came from blood, either unsorted or a sorted T cell fraction (not recorded which). The chain uses TRBV21-1 and TRBJ1-2; TRBD1 is the table's D call and was not checked against the DNA. TRBV21-1 is recorded as a pseudogene. The TCR sequence derives from a male donor with ankylosing spondylitis. The CDR3 DNA follows: TGTGCCAGCAGCCCCCGGGACAGGGATGGCTACACCTTC. It is translated as CASSPRDRDGYTF.